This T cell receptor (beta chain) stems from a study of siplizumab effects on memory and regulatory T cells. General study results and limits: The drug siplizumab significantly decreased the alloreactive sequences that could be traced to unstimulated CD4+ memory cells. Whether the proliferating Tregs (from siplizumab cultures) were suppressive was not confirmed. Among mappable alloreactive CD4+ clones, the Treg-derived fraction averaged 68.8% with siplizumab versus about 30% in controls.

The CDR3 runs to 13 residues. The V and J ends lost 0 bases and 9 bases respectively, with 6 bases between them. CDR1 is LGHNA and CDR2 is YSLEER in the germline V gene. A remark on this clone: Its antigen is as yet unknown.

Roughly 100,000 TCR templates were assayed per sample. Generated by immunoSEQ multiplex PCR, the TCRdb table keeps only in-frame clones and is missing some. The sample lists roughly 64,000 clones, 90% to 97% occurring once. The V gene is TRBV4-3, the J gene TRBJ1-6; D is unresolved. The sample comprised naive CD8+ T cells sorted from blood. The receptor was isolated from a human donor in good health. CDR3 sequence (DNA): TGCGCCAGCAGCCAAGATACGGGTTCACCCCTCCACTTT. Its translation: CASSQDTGSPLHF.